This T cell receptor (beta chain) was sequenced for a study of blood T cells in healthy people across ages. Alongside a J-beta primer mix, a sample-barcoded 5' primer served in a second PCR lasting 7 to 11 cycles. MiXCR, applied by TCRdb to the 5' RACE reads, yields one record per CDR3 protein. The sample carries about 930,000 distinct CDR3 sequences, 25% to 35% recorded once. The ends were cut back, 6 bases at V and 6 bases at J, with 6 bases in the middle. Germline V gene lookup returns CDR1 SNHLY and CDR2 FYNNEI. The CDR3 totals 12 residues. This clonotype was found a few times. This sample also appeared in a second study, on T cells of mothers and their children. From that study: Sequencing revealed no T cell clones that were persistent and microchimeric.

Sequencing was carried out using blood. This receptor was obtained from a woman in her forties in good health. The V call is TRBV2, the J call TRBJ1-6; D perhaps matches TRBD1 (5 bases). CDR3 coding DNA: TGTGCCAGCAGAGGGGTTAATTCACCCCTCCACTTT. It specifies CASRGVNSPLHF.